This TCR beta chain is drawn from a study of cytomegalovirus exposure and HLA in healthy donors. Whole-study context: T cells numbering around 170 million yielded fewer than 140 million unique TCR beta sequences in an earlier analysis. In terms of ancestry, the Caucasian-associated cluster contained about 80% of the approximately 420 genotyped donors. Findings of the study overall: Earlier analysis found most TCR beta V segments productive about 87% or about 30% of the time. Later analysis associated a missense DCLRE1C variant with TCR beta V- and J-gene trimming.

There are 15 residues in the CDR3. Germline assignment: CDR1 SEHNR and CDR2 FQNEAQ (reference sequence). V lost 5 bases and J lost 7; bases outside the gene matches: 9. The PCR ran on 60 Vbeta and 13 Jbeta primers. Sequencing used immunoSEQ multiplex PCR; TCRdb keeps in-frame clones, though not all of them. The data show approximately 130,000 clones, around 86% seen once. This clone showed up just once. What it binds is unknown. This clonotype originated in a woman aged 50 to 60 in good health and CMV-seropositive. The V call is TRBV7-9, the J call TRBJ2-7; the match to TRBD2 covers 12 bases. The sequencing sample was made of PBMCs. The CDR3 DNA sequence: TGTGCCAGCAGCGCTCGACTAGCGGGAGATGGAGAGCAGTACTTC. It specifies CASSARLAGDGEQYF.